Shown below are 5 T cell receptor beta chains from a single sample sequenced in a study of T-cell memory formation after mild COVID-19. TCRdb re-called the 5' RACE reads through MiXCR, storing one row per CDR3 protein. The sample carries roughly 150,000 distinct CDR3 sequences, 25% recorded once. Sequenced sample: PBMCs or a T cell subset sorted from them (not recorded which). Receptor source: an adult woman who had mild COVID-19 (a few samples of this study predate the infection). Cell type and time point are not known.

This clonotype was seen only a few times. The rearrangement links TRBV13 to TRBJ1-5, with D perhaps TRBD1 (6 bases). The CDR3 has 13 amino acids. V was pared by 8 bases and J by 3 bases, with 11 bases between. CDR1 and CDR2 from the germline V gene are PRHDT and FYEKMQ (reference sequence). The CDR3 bases are TGTGCCAGCGGAGGGGGGCTCAATCAGCCCCAGCATTTT. Residues: CASGGGLNQPQHF.

This clonotype showed up just a few times. CDR3 amino acids: CATSTTTSEQYF. The DNA of the CDR3 is TGTGCCACCAGCACCACCACCTCCGAGCAGTACTTC. V gene TRBV15 combines with J gene TRBJ2-7; D remains unclear. Germline CDR1 LNHNV, CDR2 YYDKDF (reference sequence). The CDR3 extends over 12 amino acids. V was pared by 4 bases and J by 6 bases, with 10 bases between. Drawing the rest from reference TRBV15 and TRBJ2-7, the complete variable domain is DAMVIQNPRYQVTQFGKPVTLSCSQTLNHNVMYWYQQKSSQAPKLLFHYYDKDFNNEADTPDNFQSRRPNTSFCFLDIRSPGLGDTAMYLCATSTTTSEQYFGPGTRLTVT.

This clonotype came up many times. The genes are TRBV6-6 and TRBJ2-5; weak D call: TRBD2 (6 bases). V was pared by 7 bases and J by 2 bases, with 11 bases between. The CDR3 has 13 residues. Germline lookup yields CDR1 MNHNY and CDR2 SVGAGI (reference sequence). DNA of the CDR3: TGTGCCAGCACAATAGCGGATCAAGAGACCCAGTACTTC. Translation gives CASTIADQETQYF.

The gene calls are TRBV9 and TRBJ2-2, with 7 bases fitting TRBD2. V was clipped by 2 bases and J by 3 bases; unmatched bases: 16. The CDR3 extends over 19 amino acids. Germline V CDR1 and CDR2: SGDLS, YYNGEE. CDR3 nucleotides: TGTGCCAGCAGCGTTGGACTAGATTCCCCCTCTATCGACACCGGGGAGCTGTTTTTT. Protein product: CASSVGLDSPSIDTGELFF.

The chain is built from TRBV29-1 and TRBJ2-3; D not certain. Looked up from germline, CDR1 is SQVTM and CDR2 is ANQGSEA. The length of the CDR3 is 13 residues. Trimming stripped 2 bases from V and 5 bases from J, with 11 bases between. CDR3: CSVEPGEGDTQYF. The DNA for the CDR3 is TGCAGCGTTGAACCCGGAGAAGGAGATACGCAGTATTTT.